Below are 11 T cell receptor beta chains sequenced from a single sample in a study of T-cell memory formation after mild COVID-19 listed by TCRdb under 2021. Library generation was performed with 5' RACE. The sample was run on an Illumina NovaSeq 6000. Starting from the raw public reads, TCRdb applied fastp trimming at Q25, assembled clones with MiXCR and retained in-frame beta chains. A single entry per CDR3 protein holds the most common genes and DNA from its merged rows. The sample yields under 350,000 distinct CDR3 sequences; about a sixth were counted once. The ten biggest clones cover less than 30% of the sample. Sequenced material: PBMCs or a T cell subset sorted from them (not recorded which). These receptors were taken from a man between 18 and 35 years old who had mild COVID-19 (a few samples of this study predate the infection). The sample titles of this study are shuffled in the database, so cell type and time point are left out; the donor was told from shared clones.

In this sample, this clonotype turned up a few times. CDR3 DNA: TGTGCCAGCAGTAGACAGGGGGGATATGGCTACACCTTC. It specifies CASSRQGGYGYTF. The rearrangement links TRBV25-1 to TRBJ1-2; 9 positions match TRBD1. Germline values: CDR1 MGHDK, CDR2 SYGVNS. The CDR3 loop spans 13 amino acids. V lost 5 bases, J lost 5 bases, and 3 bases stayed unmatched.

V is TRBV11-3 and J is TRBJ2-7; 7 positions match TRBD1. Losses at the gene ends were 4 bases for V and 3 bases for J; bases not matched to a gene: 9. The V gene's germline CDR1 is SGHNT and CDR2 YENEEA. The CDR3 spans 15 residues. CDR3 loop: CASSSGPGQIYEQYF. The CDR3 DNA follows: TGTGCCAGCAGCTCTGGACCGGGACAGATCTACGAGCAGTACTTC.

This clonotype has just a few counts. The V gene is TRBV27, the J gene TRBJ1-3; D is ambiguous. This CDR3 is 14 amino acids long. The ends were cut back, 3 bases at V and 2 bases at J, with 8 bases in the middle. Germline CDR1 and CDR2: MNHEY and SMNVEV (reference sequence). The CDR3 DNA is TGTGCCAGCAGTTTTCGGGGTGCTGGAAACACCATATATTTT. It codes for CASSFRGAGNTIYF.

The chain employs TRBV3-1 and TRBJ1-1; no definite D call. V dropped 4 bases and J dropped 3 bases, with 12 bases sitting between them. CDR1 is LGHDT, CDR2 YNNKEL, per germline (reference sequence). The CDR3 covers 14 residues. For the CDR3, the DNA is TGTGCCAGCAGCCTCTCACGGCTCCACACTGAAGCTTTCTTT. Its protein is CASSLSRLHTEAFF.

The chain couples TRBV18 to TRBJ2-7; 11 bases map to TRBD2. The CDR3 is made up of 15 amino acids. The J segment lost 3 bases and the V segment lost 3 bases, leaving 4 bases of the junction unmatched. CDR1 is KGHSH, CDR2 LQKENI, per germline. The CDR3 sequence: CASSPPGLAVYEQYV. The CDR3 DNA reads TGTGCCAGCTCACCTCCGGGACTAGCGGTCTACGAGCAGTACGTC.

The V gene is TRBV15, the J gene TRBJ2-3; perhaps TRBD2 as D (8 bases). CDR3 size: 17 residues. Between the trimmed V and J ends, which lost 5 bases and 1 base, there was a span of 19 bases. Per germline, CDR1 LNHNV and CDR2 YYDKDF (reference sequence). The CDR3 nucleotides read TGTGCCACCAGCGACCCGGGACTAGGGGGCGGCACAGATACGCAGTATTTT. Amino acids: CATSDPGLGGGTDTQYF.

The chain uses TRBV6-2 or TRBV6-3 and TRBJ1-1; perhaps TRBD1 as D (6 bases). Germline V gene sequence: CDR1 MNHEY, CDR2 SVGEGT. The CDR3 has 16 amino acids. Trimming pared 2 bases from V and 6 bases from J, leaving 19 bases between. CDR3 amino acids: CASSYPPNTGRAEAFF. The CDR3 bases are TGTGCCAGCAGTTACCCTCCTAATACAGGGAGGGCTGAAGCTTTCTTT.

This clonotype showed up many times. V is TRBV20-1 and J is TRBJ2-1, with 7 bases matching TRBD2. The CDR3 spans 17 residues. Germline V gene sequence: CDR1 DFQATT, CDR2 SNEGSKA (reference sequence). The J segment lost 2 bases and the V segment lost 0 bases, leaving 10 bases of the junction unmatched. CDR3 region: CSARDREMGTTYNEQFF. The CDR3 DNA sequence: TGCAGTGCTAGAGATCGAGAAATGGGGACTACCTACAATGAGCAGTTCTTC.

This clonotype was counted a few times. The chain is built from TRBV12-3 or TRBV12-4 and TRBJ1-1, with a tentative D call TRBD1 (5 bases). Trimming took 7 bases from V and 5 from J, leaving 17 bases between them. The CDR3 spans 14 residues. The DNA of the CDR3 is TGTGCCAGCATCAAGAGGGCAGGGTGGACTGAAGCTTTCTTT. This translates into CASIKRAGWTEAFF.

The chain joins TRBV12-3 or TRBV12-4 to TRBJ1-5; no clear D. CDR3 length: 12 amino acids. Deletions cut 4 bases from V and 7 bases from J, with 8 bases between. The CDR3 DNA reads TGTGCCAGCAGTTACGTCAAACAGCCCCAGCATTTT. Protein product: CASSYVKQPQHF.

This clonotype was found a few times. The chain uses TRBV29-1 and TRBJ1-2, with no clear D. The CDR3 length is 12 residues. Trimming pared 4 bases from V and 0 bases from J, leaving 6 bases between. Germline V gene lookup returns CDR1 SQVTM and CDR2 ANQGSEA. The CDR3 region is CSVVLPNYGYTF. CDR3 nucleotides: TGCAGCGTTGTATTGCCTAACTATGGCTACACCTTC.